The subject of this entry is one TCR beta chain. Its antigen is not identified. The data stem from a study of CD8+CD57+ T cells in acquired aplastic anemia. At the level of the study: Quantities of DNA derived from sorted CD4+ and CD8+ cells averaged around 3 ug. General study points: Patients and controls were not found to differ significantly in CD8+ Simpson's diversity. Patients and controls were found to share fewer than 35 CD8+ CDR3 sequences.

CD8+CD57+ cell expansion had been shown by flow cytometry in patients chosen for sequencing. Every patient was diagnosed with severe acquired aplastic anemia. CDR3 and TCR beta VDJ profiling relied on a genomic DNA template. From the reads, TCRdb called clonotypes with MiXCR, one entry per CDR3 protein. The data hold hundreds of thousands of distinct CDR3 sequences, with more than 25% observed a single time. The CDR3 has 14 amino acids. Germline V lookup: CDR1 DFQATT, CDR2 SNEGSKA (reference sequence). Deletions cut 3 bases from V and 3 bases from J, with 15 bases between. This sequence originates from a human donor with aplastic anemia. The V gene is TRBV20-1, the J gene TRBJ2-7; D perhaps matches TRBD2 (6 bases). The sample comprised sorted CD4+, CD8+, or CD8+CD57+ T cells (not recorded which) from PBMCs. The CDR3 DNA reads as TGCAGTGCTAGTGGGGCGGGGAAAAACTACGAGCAGTACTTC. Its translation: CSASGAGKNYEQYF.